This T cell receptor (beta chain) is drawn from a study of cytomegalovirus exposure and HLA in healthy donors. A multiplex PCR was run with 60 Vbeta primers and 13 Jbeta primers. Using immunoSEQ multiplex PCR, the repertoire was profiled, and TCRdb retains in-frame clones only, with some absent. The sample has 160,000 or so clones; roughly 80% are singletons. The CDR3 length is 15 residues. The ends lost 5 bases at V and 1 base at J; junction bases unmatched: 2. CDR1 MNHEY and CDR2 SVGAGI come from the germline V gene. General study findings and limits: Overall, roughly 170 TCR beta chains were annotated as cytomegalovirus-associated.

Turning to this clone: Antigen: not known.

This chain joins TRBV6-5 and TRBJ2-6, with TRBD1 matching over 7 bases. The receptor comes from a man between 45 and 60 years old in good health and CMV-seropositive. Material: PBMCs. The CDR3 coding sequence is TGTGCCAGCAGTCTGACAGGGTCTGGGGCCAACGTCCTGACTTTC. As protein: CASSLTGSGANVLTF.